These 8 T cell receptor beta chains share one sample of origin, sequenced in a study of blood T cell repertoires in COVID-19. Here immunoSEQ multiplex PCR was the method, and the copy in TCRdb shows in-frame clones only, minus some. The sample has approximately 260,000 clones; over 80% are singletons. Specimen: PBMCs or T cells enriched from blood (not recorded which). The receptors here all came from a woman aged 18 to 35 who had recovered from COVID-19.

The rearrangement uses TRBV18 and TRBJ2-7; 13 bases match TRBD2. CDR3 length: 15 amino acids. The germline gives CDR1 KGHSH, CDR2 LQKENI. The V segment lost 5 bases and the J segment 2 bases; nucleotides outside the gene matches: 3. The CDR3 DNA follows: TGTGCCAGCTCAACTACTAGCGGGAGGGCCTACGAGCAGTACTTC. Its protein product is CASSTTSGRAYEQYF.

The chain is built from TRBV6-5 and TRBJ1-6; D is perhaps TRBD1 (6 bases). V lost 5 bases and J 9 bases, leaving 11 bases between the germline ends. Germline CDR1 MNHEY, CDR2 SVGAGI. This CDR3 region has 13 residues. The CDR3 sequence is CASSPTGSSPLHF. The CDR3 DNA reads as TGTGCCAGCAGTCCGACAGGTAGTTCACCCCTCCACTTT.

The chain recombines TRBV19 with TRBJ1-1, with no clear D. Per germline, CDR1 LNHDA and CDR2 SQIVND (reference sequence). The CDR3 has 11 amino acids. V gave up 10 bases and J gave up 5 bases, with 11 bases separating them. The CDR3 region is CATSSRTEAFF. For the CDR3, the DNA is TGTGCCACCTCATCCAGGACTGAAGCTTTCTTT. Full variable domain (missing parts from reference TRBV19 and TRBJ1-1): DGGITQSPKYLFRKEGQNVTLSCEQNLNHDAMYWYRQDPGQGLRLIYYSQIVNDFQKGDIAEGYSVSREKKESFPLTVTSAQKNPTAFYLCATSSRTEAFFGQGTRLTVV.

V and J are TRBV24-1 and TRBJ2-3; D unresolved. The V gene lost 4 bases and the J gene lost 7 bases, with 5 bases spanning the gap. Per the germline V gene, CDR1 is KGHDR and CDR2 is SFDVKD. The CDR3 is 11 residues long. The CDR3 sequence: CATSDRYTQYF. The CDR3 nucleotides are TGTGCCACCAGTGACCGTTATACGCAGTATTTT.

V and J are TRBV2 and TRBJ1-2; D is ambiguous. There are 16 residues in the CDR3. Germline V gene data show CDR1 as SNHLY and CDR2 as FYNNEI. With 4 bases removed from V and 2 bases from J, the gap between germline ends came to 17 bases. The chain's CDR3 is CASSVSPTSGNYGYTF. The CDR3 bases are TGTGCCAGCAGTGTCTCTCCGACAAGTGGGAACTATGGCTACACCTTC. The full variable domain, its missing parts supplied by reference TRBV2 and TRBJ1-2, is EPEVTQTPSHQVTQMGQEVILRCVPISNHLYFYWYRQILGQKVEFLVSFYNNEISEKSEIFDDQFSVERPDGSNFTLKIRSTKLEDSAMYFCASSVSPTSGNYGYTFGSGTRLTVV.

This chain joins TRBV27 and TRBJ2-7; 11 bases match TRBD1. This CDR3 has 15 amino acids. V gave up 6 bases and J gave up 2 bases; unmatched junction bases: 6. Germline V gene sequence: CDR1 MNHEY, CDR2 SMNVEV (reference sequence). The CDR3 DNA follows: TGTGCCAGCAGGCCCGGGACAGGGGGGACCTACGAGCAGTACTTC. It codes for CASRPGTGGTYEQYF.

This chain uses TRBV10-3 with TRBJ1-3; 7 nucleotides agree with TRBD1. Per the germline V gene, CDR1 is ENHRY and CDR2 is SYGVKD. The trim removed 6 bases at V and 2 bases at J, leaving 1 base unmatched. The CDR3 totals 13 residues. In DNA form, the CDR3 reads TGTGCCATCAGCGGGACAGCTGGAAACACCATATATTTT. Amino acids: CAISGTAGNTIYF.

CDR3 sequence: CASSQVQGAGDTEAFF. The CDR3 bases are TGCGCCAGCAGCCAAGTTCAGGGGGCGGGGGACACTGAAGCTTTCTTT. The chain employs TRBV4-3 and TRBJ1-1; 8 bases line up with TRBD1. This CDR3 is 16 amino acids long. Trimming cost V 1 base and J 3 bases; bases outside gene matches: 7. CDR1 and CDR2 (germline): LGHNA, YSLEER.